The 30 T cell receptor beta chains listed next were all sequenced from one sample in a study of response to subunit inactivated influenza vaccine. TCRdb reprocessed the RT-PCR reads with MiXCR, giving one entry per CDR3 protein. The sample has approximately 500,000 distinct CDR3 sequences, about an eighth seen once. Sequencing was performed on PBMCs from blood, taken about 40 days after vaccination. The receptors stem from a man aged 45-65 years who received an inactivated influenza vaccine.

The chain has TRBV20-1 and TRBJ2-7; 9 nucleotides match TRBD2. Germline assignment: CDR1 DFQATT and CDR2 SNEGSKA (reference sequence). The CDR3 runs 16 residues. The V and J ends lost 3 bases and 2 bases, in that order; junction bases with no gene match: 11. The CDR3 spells CSARVIAGENPYEQYF. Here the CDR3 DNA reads TGCAGTGCTAGGGTTATAGCGGGAGAGAACCCCTACGAGCAGTACTTC.

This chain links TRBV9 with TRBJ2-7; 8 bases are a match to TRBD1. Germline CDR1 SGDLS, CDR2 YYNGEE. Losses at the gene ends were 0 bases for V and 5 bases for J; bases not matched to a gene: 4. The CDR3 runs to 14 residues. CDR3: CASSVEFRGHEQYF. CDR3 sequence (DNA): TGTGCCAGCAGCGTAGAGTTCAGGGGGCACGAGCAGTACTTC.

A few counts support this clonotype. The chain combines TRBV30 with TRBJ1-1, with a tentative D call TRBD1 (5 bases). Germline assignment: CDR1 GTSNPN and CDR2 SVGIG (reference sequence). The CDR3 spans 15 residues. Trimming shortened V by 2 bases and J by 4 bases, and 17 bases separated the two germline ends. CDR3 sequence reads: CAWSHLVRGGTEAFF. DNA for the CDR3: TGTGCCTGGAGTCACCTTGTACGGGGCGGCACTGAAGCTTTCTTT.

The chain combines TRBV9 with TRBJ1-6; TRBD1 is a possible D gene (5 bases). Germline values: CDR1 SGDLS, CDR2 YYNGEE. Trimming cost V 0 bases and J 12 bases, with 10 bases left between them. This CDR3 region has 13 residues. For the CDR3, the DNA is TGTGCCAGCAGCGTAGGACCCGGGGGACCCCTCCACTTT. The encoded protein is CASSVGPGGPLHF.

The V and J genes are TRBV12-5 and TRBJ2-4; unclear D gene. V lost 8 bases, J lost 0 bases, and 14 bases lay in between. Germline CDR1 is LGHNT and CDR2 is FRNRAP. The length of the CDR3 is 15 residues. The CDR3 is CASKTVPLAKNIQYF. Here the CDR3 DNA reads TGTGCTAGTAAAACGGTACCCTTAGCCAAAAACATTCAGTACTTC.

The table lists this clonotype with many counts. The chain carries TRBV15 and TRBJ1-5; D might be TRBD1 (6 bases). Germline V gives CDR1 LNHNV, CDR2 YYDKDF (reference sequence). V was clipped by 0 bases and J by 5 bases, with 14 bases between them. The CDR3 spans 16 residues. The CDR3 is CATSRDRSGAHQPQHF. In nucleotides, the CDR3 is TGTGCCACCAGCAGAGATCGGTCAGGGGCCCATCAGCCCCAGCATTTT. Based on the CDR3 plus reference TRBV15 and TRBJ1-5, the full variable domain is DAMVIQNPRYQVTQFGKPVTLSCSQTLNHNVMYWYQQKSSQAPKLLFHYYDKDFNNEADTPDNFQSRRPNTSFCFLDIRSPGLGDTAMYLCATSRDRSGAHQPQHFGDGTRLSIL.

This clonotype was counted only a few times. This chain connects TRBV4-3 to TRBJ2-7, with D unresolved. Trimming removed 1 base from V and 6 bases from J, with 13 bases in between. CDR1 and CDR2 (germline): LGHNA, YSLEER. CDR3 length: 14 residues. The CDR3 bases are TGCGCCAGCAGCCAAGCGATGATAGCACCCGAGCAGTACTTC. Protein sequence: CASSQAMIAPEQYF.

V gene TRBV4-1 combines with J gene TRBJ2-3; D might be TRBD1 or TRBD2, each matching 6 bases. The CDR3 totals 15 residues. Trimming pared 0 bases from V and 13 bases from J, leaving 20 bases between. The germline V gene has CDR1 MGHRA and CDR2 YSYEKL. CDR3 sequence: CASSQDPRSGGKKYF. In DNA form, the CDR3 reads TGCGCCAGCAGCCAAGATCCCCGGTCCGGGGGCAAGAAGTATTTT.

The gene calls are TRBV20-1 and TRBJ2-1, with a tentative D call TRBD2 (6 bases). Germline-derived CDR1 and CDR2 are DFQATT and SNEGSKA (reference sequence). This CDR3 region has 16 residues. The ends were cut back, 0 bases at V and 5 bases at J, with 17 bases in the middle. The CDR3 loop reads CSARDTRGGPNNEQFF. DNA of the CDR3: TGCAGTGCTAGAGATACTCGGGGAGGCCCGAACAATGAGCAGTTCTTC.

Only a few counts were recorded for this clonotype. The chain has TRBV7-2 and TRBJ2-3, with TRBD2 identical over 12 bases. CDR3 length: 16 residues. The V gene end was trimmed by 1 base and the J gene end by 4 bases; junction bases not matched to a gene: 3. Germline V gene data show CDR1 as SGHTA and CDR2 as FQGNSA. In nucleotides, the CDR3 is TGTGCCAGCAGCTTAGTTCCTAGCGGGGGGGCAGATACGCAGTATTTT. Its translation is CASSLVPSGGADTQYF.

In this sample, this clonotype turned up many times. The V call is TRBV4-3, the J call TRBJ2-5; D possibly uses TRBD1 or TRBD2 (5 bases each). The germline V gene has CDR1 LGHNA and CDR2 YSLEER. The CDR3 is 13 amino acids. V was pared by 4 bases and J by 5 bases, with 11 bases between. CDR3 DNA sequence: TGCGCCAGCAGCCCCAACTGGGGGGAGACCCAGTACTTC. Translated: CASSPNWGETQYF.

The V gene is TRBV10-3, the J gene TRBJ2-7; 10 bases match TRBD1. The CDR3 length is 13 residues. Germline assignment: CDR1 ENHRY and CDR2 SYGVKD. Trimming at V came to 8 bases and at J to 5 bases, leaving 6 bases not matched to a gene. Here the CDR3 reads CAIRDRGLDEQYF. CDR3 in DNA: TGTGCCATCCGGGACAGGGGCCTCGACGAGCAGTACTTC.

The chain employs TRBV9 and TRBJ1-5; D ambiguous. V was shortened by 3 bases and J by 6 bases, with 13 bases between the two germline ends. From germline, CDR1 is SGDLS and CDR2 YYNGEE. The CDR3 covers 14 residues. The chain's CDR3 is CASSALGGVQPQHF. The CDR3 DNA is TGTGCCAGCAGCGCCCTGGGCGGGGTTCAGCCCCAGCATTTT.

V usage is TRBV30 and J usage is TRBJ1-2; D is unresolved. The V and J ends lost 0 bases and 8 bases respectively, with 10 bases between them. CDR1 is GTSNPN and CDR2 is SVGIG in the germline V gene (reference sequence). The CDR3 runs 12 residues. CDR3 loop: CAWSVWREGYTF. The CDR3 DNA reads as TGTGCCTGGAGTGTATGGAGGGAAGGCTACACCTTC.

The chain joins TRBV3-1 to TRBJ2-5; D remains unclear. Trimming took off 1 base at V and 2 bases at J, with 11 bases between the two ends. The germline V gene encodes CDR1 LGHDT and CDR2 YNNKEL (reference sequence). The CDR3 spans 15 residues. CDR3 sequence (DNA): TGTGCCAGCAGCCAAGTTATGGCGATTCAAGAGACCCAGTACTTC. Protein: CASSQVMAIQETQYF.

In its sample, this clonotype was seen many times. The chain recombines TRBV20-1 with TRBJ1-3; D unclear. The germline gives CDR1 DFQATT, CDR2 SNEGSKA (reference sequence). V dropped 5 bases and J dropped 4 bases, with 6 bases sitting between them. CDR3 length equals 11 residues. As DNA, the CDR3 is TGCAGTGCTGCCCTCGGAAACACCATATATTTT. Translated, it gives CSAALGNTIYF.

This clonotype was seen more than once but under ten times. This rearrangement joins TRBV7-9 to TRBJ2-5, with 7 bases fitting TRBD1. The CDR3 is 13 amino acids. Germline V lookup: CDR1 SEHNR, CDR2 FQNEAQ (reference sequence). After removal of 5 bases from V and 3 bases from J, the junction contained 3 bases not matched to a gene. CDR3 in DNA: TGTGCCAGCAGCCCGGACAGGAAAGAGACCCAGTACTTC. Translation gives CASSPDRKETQYF.

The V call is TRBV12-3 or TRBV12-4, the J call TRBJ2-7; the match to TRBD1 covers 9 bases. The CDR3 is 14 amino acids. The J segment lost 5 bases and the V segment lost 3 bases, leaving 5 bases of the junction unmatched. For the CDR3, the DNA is TGTGCCAGCAGTTTTGGGACAGGGTCTCACGAGCAGTACTTC. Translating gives CASSFGTGSHEQYF.

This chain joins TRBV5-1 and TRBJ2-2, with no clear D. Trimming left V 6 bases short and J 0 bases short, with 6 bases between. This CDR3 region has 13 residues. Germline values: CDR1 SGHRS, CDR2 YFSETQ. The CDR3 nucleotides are TGCGCCAGCACAGTTTCGAACACCGGGGAGCTGTTTTTT. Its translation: CASTVSNTGELFF.

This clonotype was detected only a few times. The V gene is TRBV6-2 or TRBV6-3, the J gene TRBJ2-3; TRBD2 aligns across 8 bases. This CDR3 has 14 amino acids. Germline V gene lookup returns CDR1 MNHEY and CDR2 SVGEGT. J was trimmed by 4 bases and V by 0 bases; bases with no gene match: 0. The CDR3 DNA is TGTGCCAGCAGTTACTCGACTAGCGCAGATACGCAGTATTTT. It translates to CASSYSTSADTQYF.

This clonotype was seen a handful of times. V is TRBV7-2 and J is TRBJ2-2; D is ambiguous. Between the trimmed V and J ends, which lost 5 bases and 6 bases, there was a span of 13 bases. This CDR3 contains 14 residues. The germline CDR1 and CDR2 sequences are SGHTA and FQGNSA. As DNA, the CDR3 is TGTGCCAGCAGCCCCGAACCCCAGTCCGGGGAGCTGTTTTTT. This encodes CASSPEPQSGELFF.

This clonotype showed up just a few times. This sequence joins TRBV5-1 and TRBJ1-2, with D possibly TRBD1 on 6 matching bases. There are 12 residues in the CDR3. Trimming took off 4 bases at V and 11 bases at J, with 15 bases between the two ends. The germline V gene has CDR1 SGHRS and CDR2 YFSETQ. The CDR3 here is CASSTGQRGYTF. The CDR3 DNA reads TGCGCCAGCAGCACCGGACAGAGGGGGTACACCTTC. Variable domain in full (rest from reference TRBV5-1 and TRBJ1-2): KAGVTQTPRYLIKTRGQQVTLSCSPISGHRSVSWYQQTPGQGLQFLFEYFSETQRNKGNFPGRFSGRQFSNSRSEMNVSTLELGDSALYLCASSTGQRGYTFGSGTRLTVV.

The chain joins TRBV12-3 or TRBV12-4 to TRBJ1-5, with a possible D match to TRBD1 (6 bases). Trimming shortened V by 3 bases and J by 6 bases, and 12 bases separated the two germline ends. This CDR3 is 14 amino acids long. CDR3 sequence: CASSFQLGGQPQHF. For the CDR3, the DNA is TGTGCCAGCAGTTTTCAACTAGGGGGTCAGCCCCAGCATTTT.

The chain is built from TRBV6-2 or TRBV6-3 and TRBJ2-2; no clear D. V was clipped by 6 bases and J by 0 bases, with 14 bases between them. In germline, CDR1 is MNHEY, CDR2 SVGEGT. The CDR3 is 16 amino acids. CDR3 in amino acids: CASRPATGTNTGELFF. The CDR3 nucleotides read TGTGCCAGCAGACCAGCGACTGGTACGAACACCGGGGAGCTGTTTTTT.

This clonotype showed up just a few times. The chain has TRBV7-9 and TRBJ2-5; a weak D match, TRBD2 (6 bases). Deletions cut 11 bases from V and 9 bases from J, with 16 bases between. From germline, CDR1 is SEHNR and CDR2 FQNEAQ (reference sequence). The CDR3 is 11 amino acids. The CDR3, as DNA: TGTGCCGACCCCCACCCGGGGGCCCAGTACTTC. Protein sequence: CADPHPGAQYF.

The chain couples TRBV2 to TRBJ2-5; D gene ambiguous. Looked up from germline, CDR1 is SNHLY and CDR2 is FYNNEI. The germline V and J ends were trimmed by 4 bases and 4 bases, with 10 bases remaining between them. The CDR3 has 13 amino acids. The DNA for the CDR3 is TGTGCCAGCAGTGGGGCCGGCCGAGAGACCCAGTACTTC. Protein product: CASSGAGRETQYF. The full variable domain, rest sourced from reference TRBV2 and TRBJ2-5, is EPEVTQTPSHQVTQMGQEVILRCVPISNHLYFYWYRQILGQKVEFLVSFYNNEISEKSEIFDDQFSVERPDGSNFTLKIRSTKLEDSAMYFCASSGAGRETQYFGPGTRLLVL.

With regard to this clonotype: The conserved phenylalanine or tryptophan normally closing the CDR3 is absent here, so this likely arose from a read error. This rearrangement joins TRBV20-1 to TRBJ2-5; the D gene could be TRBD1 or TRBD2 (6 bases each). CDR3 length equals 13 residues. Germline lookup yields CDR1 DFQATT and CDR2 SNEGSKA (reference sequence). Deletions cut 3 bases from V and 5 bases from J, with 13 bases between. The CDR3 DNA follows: TGCAGTGCTAGGAAGGGGGGACCGGAGACCCAGTACTTA. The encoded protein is CSARKGGPETQYL.

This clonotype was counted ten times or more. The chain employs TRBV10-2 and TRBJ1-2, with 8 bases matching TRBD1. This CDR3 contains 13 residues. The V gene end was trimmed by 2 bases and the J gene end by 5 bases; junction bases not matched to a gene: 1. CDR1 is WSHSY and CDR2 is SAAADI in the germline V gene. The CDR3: CASSEDRGYGYTF. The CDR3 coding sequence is TGCGCCAGCAGTGAGGACAGGGGTTATGGCTACACCTTC.

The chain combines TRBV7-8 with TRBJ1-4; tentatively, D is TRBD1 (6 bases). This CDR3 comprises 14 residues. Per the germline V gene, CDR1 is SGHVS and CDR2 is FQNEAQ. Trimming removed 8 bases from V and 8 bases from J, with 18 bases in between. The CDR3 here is CASCHLGAGEKLFF. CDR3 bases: TGTGCCAGCTGCCACCTGGGGGCTGGGGAAAAACTGTTTTTT.

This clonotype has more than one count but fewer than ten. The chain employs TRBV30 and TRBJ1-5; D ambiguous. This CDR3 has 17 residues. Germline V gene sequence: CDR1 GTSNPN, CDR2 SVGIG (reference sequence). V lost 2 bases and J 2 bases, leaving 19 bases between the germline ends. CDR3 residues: CAWSRSRTHKGNQPQHF. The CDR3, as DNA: TGTGCCTGGAGTCGGAGCAGAACACATAAGGGCAATCAGCCCCAGCATTTT. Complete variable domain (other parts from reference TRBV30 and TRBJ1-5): SQTIHQWPATLVQPVGSPLSLECTVEGTSNPNLYWYRQAAGRGLQLLFYSVGIGQISSEVPQNLSASRPQDRQFILSSKKLLLSDSGFYLCAWSRSRTHKGNQPQHFGDGTRLSIL.